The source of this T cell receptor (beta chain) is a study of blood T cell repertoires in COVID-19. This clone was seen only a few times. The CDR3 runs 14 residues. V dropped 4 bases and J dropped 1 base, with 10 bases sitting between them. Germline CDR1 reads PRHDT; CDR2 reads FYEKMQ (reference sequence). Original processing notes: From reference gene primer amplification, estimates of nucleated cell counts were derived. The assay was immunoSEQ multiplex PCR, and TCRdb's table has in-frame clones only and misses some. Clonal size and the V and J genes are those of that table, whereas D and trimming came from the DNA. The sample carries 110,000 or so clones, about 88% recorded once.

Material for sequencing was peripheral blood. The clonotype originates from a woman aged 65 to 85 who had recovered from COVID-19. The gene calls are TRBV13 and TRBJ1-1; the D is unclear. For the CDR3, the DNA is TGTGCCAGCAGCTCCACCCAGCGGAACACTGAAGCTTTCTTT. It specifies CASSSTQRNTEAFF.